This T cell receptor (beta chain) was sequenced during a study of blood T cell repertoires in COVID-19. Study-wide background: Acute and convalescent COVID-19 samples came from the United States, Italy and Spain.

TCRdb's table, derived via immunoSEQ multiplex PCR, lists solely in-frame clones and lacks some. The data show roughly 38,000 clones, around four fifths seen once. J lost 5 bases, V lost 10 bases, and 11 bases had no gene match. The CDR3 has 13 amino acids. From germline, CDR1 is MNHEY and CDR2 SMNVEV (reference sequence). This chain joins TRBV27 and TRBJ2-7; TRBD1 matches at 7 bases. Sequencing input: peripheral blood. The source is a man aged 50-59 years with active COVID-19. This CDR3 reads CATRTGASNEQYF. DNA for the CDR3: TGTGCCACTCGGACAGGCGCTAGTAACGAGCAGTACTTC.